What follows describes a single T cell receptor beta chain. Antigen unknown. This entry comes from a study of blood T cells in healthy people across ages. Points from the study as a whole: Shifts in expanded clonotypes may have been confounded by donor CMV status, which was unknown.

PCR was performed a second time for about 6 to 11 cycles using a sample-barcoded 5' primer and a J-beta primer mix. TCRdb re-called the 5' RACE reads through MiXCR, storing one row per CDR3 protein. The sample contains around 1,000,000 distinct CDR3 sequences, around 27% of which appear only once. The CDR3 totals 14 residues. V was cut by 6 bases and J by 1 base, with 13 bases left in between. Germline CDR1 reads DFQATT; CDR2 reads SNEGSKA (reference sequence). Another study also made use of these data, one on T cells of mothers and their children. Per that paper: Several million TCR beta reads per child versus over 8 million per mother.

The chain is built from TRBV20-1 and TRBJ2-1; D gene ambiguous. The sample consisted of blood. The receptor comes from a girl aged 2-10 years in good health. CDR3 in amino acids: CSAVSVGSYNEQFF. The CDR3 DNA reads TGCAGTGCCGTTTCGGTGGGGTCCTACAATGAGCAGTTCTTC.